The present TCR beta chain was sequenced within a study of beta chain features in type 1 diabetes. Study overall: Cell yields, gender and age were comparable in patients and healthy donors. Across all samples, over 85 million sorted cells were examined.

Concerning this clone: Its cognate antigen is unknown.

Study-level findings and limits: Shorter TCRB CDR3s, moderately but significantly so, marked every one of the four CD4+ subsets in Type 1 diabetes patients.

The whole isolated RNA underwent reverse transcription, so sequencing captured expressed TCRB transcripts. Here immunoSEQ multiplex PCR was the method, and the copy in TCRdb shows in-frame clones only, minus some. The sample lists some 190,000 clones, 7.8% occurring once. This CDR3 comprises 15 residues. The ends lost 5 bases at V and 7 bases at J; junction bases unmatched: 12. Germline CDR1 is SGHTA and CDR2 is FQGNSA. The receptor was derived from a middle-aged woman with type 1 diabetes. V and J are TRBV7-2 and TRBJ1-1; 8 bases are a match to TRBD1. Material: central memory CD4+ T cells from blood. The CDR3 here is CASSTHGQGRGEAFF. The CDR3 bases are TGTGCCAGCAGCACCCACGGACAGGGACGGGGTGAAGCTTTCTTT.